Each of the 27 T cell receptor beta chains below was sequenced from the same sample in a study of identical twins. TCRdb reprocessed the 5' RACE reads via MiXCR and lists one record per CDR3 protein. The sample carries 550,000 to 700,000 distinct CDR3 sequences, more than 9% recorded once. These records were also assigned to another study, of yellow fever vaccine responses in identical twins.

Sequenced: PBMCs. The receptors here all came from a woman aged 18-30 years in good health.

CDR3 nucleotide sequence: TGCGCCAGCAGCCAAGTCGTAGGAGCAGGCAAAAACATTCAGTACTTC. Its translation is CASSQVVGAGKNIQYF. The chain joins TRBV4-3 to TRBJ2-4, with D uncertain. Trimming stripped 1 base from V and 3 bases from J, with 13 bases between. The germline V gene has CDR1 LGHNA and CDR2 YSLEER. CDR3 length equals 16 residues.

The J gene is TRBJ2-3, the V gene TRBV6-6; D is undetermined. V shed 4 bases and J shed 4 bases, with 9 bases lying between them. The germline CDR1 and CDR2 sequences are MNHNY and SVGAGI (reference sequence). The CDR3 is made up of 13 amino acids. The CDR3 DNA is TGTGCCAGCAGTTCCAGCAACTCAGATACGCAGTATTTT. Its translation: CASSSSNSDTQYF.

At least ten counts were recorded for this clonotype. The rearrangement uses TRBV6-5 and TRBJ2-5; D call uncertain. The CDR3 totals 15 residues. The germline V gene has CDR1 MNHEY and CDR2 SVGAGI. Trimming removed 5 bases at V and 0 bases at J, with 13 bases between. In nucleotides, the CDR3 is TGTGCCAGCAGTATTGGACGTAACTACCAAGAGACCCAGTACTTC. Amino acid sequence: CASSIGRNYQETQYF.

This sequence joins TRBV24-1 and TRBJ2-3, with 11 positions matching TRBD1. The length of the CDR3 is 15 residues. Germline loops: CDR1 KGHDR, CDR2 SFDVKD. V gave up 10 bases and J gave up 2 bases; unmatched junction bases: 7. The CDR3 sequence: CATGQGDLFTDTQYF. The CDR3 nucleotides read TGTGCCACGGGACAGGGGGATCTCTTCACAGATACGCAGTATTTT.

This clonotype was picked up many times. The chain recombines TRBV9 with TRBJ2-7; 8 bases line up with TRBD1. Germline assignment: CDR1 SGDLS and CDR2 YYNGEE. This CDR3 is built from 15 residues. The junction had 11 bases not matched to a gene; V was cut back by 4 bases and J by 5 bases. CDR3 nucleotide sequence: TGTGCCAGCAGCCCAACGACAGGGGTAAAGGACGAGCAGTACTTC. This sequence encodes CASSPTTGVKDEQYF.

This clonotype has a handful of counts. This sequence joins TRBV28 and TRBJ2-2, with 10 bases identical to TRBD2. V was clipped by 5 bases and J by 6 bases; unmatched bases: 9. Germline V lookup: CDR1 MDHEN, CDR2 SYDVKM. The CDR3 totals 16 residues. The CDR3 sequence is CASSLTSGNPPGELFF. The CDR3, as DNA: TGTGCCAGCAGTCTAACTAGCGGGAACCCACCCGGGGAGCTGTTTTTT.

This clonotype was detected a few times. The chain links TRBV4-1 to TRBJ1-2, with D unresolved. Germline assignment: CDR1 MGHRA and CDR2 YSYEKL. CDR3 size: 15 residues. V was trimmed by 1 base and J by 3 bases, leaving 12 bases between them. CDR3 sequence: CASSQVLGSDYGYTF. The CDR3 nucleotides are TGCGCCAGCAGCCAAGTTTTGGGTTCCGACTATGGCTACACCTTC.

J is TRBJ1-6 and V is TRBV7-9, with D perhaps matching TRBD1 (5 bases). The CDR3 is made up of 13 amino acids. CDR1 SEHNR and CDR2 FQNEAQ come from the germline V gene (reference sequence). Trimming took 9 bases from V and 8 from J, leaving 14 bases between them. The CDR3 coding sequence is TGTGCCAGTAATCGGGGGGTCGATTCACCCCTCCACTTT. Its protein product is CASNRGVDSPLHF.

The gene calls are TRBV2 and TRBJ1-2; TRBD1 agrees at 8 bases. CDR1 is SNHLY, CDR2 FYNNEI, per germline. J was trimmed by 8 bases and V by 4 bases; bases with no gene match: 15. The CDR3 loop spans 16 amino acids. In DNA, the CDR3 is TGTGCCAGCAGTGCCACTCAGGGGGCGCTTACCACAGGCTACACCTTC. Protein product: CASSATQGALTTGYTF.

The sample holds many counts of this clonotype. The chain is built from TRBV3-1 and TRBJ1-1; maybe TRBD1 (5 bases). Germline lookup yields CDR1 LGHDT and CDR2 YNNKEL (reference sequence). The CDR3 has 15 amino acids. V dropped 1 base and J dropped 1 base, with 10 bases sitting between them. This CDR3 is CASSQGGSRNTEAFF. The CDR3 DNA sequence: TGTGCCAGCAGCCAAGGGGGCAGCAGGAACACTGAAGCTTTCTTT.

The genes are TRBV20-1 and TRBJ2-3, with D perhaps TRBD2 (6 bases). From germline, CDR1 is DFQATT and CDR2 SNEGSKA (reference sequence). The V gene lost 5 bases and the J gene lost 3 bases, with 18 bases spanning the gap. This CDR3 comprises 15 residues. CDR3 protein: CSAPHLLAETDTQYF. The CDR3 bases are TGCAGTGCTCCCCACTTGTTAGCGGAGACAGATACGCAGTATTTT.

The rearrangement links TRBV2 to TRBJ2-2, with D perhaps TRBD1 or TRBD2 (6 bases each). The CDR3 length is 15 residues. The V gene's germline CDR1 is SNHLY and CDR2 FYNNEI. V gave up 3 bases and J gave up 4 bases, with 12 bases separating them. The DNA of the CDR3 is TGTGCCAGCAGTGAGAGGGGGGCACGCACCGGGGAGCTGTTTTTT. This gives the protein CASSERGARTGELFF.

This clonotype appeared a few times. The V and J genes are TRBV15 and TRBJ2-3; D may match TRBD1 or TRBD2 (5 bases each). V was shortened by 0 bases and J by 0 bases, with 10 bases between the two germline ends. CDR1 and CDR2 (germline): LNHNV, YYDKDF (reference sequence). The CDR3 runs 16 residues. The CDR3 bases are TGTGCCACCAGCAGAGACCCAGGGAGCAGCACAGATACGCAGTATTTT. Residues: CATSRDPGSSTDTQYF.

The V call is TRBV4-2, the J call TRBJ1-1; D not resolved. CDR1 LGHNA and CDR2 YNFKEQ come from the germline V gene. The CDR3 spans 15 residues. V was clipped by 0 bases and J by 3 bases, with 11 bases between them. CDR3 protein: CASSQDGTVHTEAFF. The DNA for the CDR3 is TGTGCCAGCAGCCAAGACGGCACGGTCCACACTGAAGCTTTCTTT.

This chain uses TRBV7-9 with TRBJ2-5; the D gene could be TRBD1 or TRBD2 (5 bases each). This CDR3 is 14 amino acids long. Germline CDR1 and CDR2: SEHNR and FQNEAQ (reference sequence). Trimming removed 5 bases from V and 5 bases from J, with 15 bases in between. The CDR3 region has the DNA TGTGCCAGCAGCCCACGTTGGGGCGGGGAGACCCAGTACTTC. Translated: CASSPRWGGETQYF. Full variable domain (rest looked up from reference TRBV7-9 and TRBJ2-5): DTGVSQNPRHKITKRGQNVTFRCDPISEHNRLYWYRQTLGQGPEFLTYFQNEAQLEKSRLLSDRFSAERPKGSFSTLEIQRTEQGDSAMYLCASSPRWGGETQYFGPGTRLLVL.

This clonotype was found a few times. The V call is TRBV20-1, the J call TRBJ2-3; 13 nucleotides line up with TRBD2. CDR3 size: 14 residues. Germline CDR1 DFQATT, CDR2 SNEGSKA (reference sequence). V shed 7 bases and J 3 bases; nucleotides not matched to a gene: 4. CDR3 DNA: TGCAGTGACGGACTAGCGGGAGTTACAGATACGCAGTATTTT. This encodes CSDGLAGVTDTQYF.

The chain recombines TRBV18 with TRBJ2-6, with 7 bases matching TRBD1. V shed 0 bases and J 1 base; nucleotides not matched to a gene: 9. Germline CDR1 and CDR2: KGHSH and LQKENI. This CDR3 spans 19 amino acids. DNA for the CDR3: TGTGCCAGCTCACCACCCCGAGGGACAGTCAATTCTGGGGCCAACGTCCTGACTTTC. This encodes CASSPPRGTVNSGANVLTF.

The chain combines TRBV4-1 with TRBJ2-2; possible D gene TRBD1, 6 bases. Germline lookup yields CDR1 MGHRA and CDR2 YSYEKL. Trimming stripped 4 bases from V and 4 bases from J, with 19 bases between. CDR3 length equals 17 residues. The CDR3 reads CASSLRRAGEFTGELFF. In DNA form, the CDR3 reads TGCGCCAGCAGCCTTAGGCGGGCAGGGGAGTTCACCGGGGAGCTGTTTTTT.

This clonotype was seen ten or more times. Here the CDR3 reads CATSDNRVSSYNEQFF. The CDR3 nucleotides read TGTGCCACCAGTGACAACAGGGTAAGCTCCTACAATGAGCAGTTCTTC. The rearrangement uses TRBV24-1 and TRBJ2-1; weak D call: TRBD1 (6 bases). V was clipped by 4 bases and J by 0 bases, with 12 bases between them. Germline V gene data show CDR1 as KGHDR and CDR2 as SFDVKD. This CDR3 contains 16 residues.

This clonotype was detected many times. The V gene is TRBV7-9, the J gene TRBJ2-1; D is possibly TRBD1 (6 bases). The CDR3 length is 15 residues. Trimming cost V 3 bases and J 4 bases, with 13 bases left between them. Germline V gene lookup returns CDR1 SEHNR and CDR2 FQNEAQ (reference sequence). DNA of the CDR3: TGTGCCAGCAGCTTTACAGGGCCCCTTTACAATGAGCAGTTCTTC. Its protein is CASSFTGPLYNEQFF.

This clonotype turned up a few times. The chain couples TRBV6-2 or TRBV6-3 to TRBJ2-1; maybe TRBD1 (5 bases). The CDR3 extends over 15 amino acids. V was clipped by 6 bases and J by 7 bases, with 19 bases between them. In germline, CDR1 is MNHEY, CDR2 SVGEGT. The CDR3 region is CASSPPVRARNEQFF. In DNA form, the CDR3 reads TGTGCCAGCAGCCCCCCGGTCAGGGCGAGGAATGAGCAGTTCTTC.

This clonotype has a count of ten or more. The V call is TRBV10-3, the J call TRBJ2-7; maybe TRBD2 (5 bases). V lost 2 bases, J lost 2 bases, and 13 bases lay in between. The CDR3 runs 15 residues. Germline values: CDR1 ENHRY, CDR2 SYGVKD. CDR3 sequence reads: CAISEPEGVTYEQYF. The CDR3 DNA follows: TGTGCCATCAGTGAGCCAGAGGGAGTCACCTACGAGCAGTACTTC.

This clonotype has a handful of counts. The chain joins TRBV7-2 to TRBJ2-7, with 7 bases identical to TRBD2. The CDR3 covers 15 residues. Unmatched junction bases numbered 5, after V lost 1 base and J lost 2 bases. Per germline, CDR1 SGHTA and CDR2 FQGNSA. As DNA, the CDR3 is TGTGCCAGCAGCTTAGTTGTCCGGGGGGCCTACGAGCAGTACTTC. Protein: CASSLVVRGAYEQYF.

This clonotype appeared many times. This chain links TRBV20-1 with TRBJ2-7, with 11 positions matching TRBD2. The germline V gene has CDR1 DFQATT and CDR2 SNEGSKA (reference sequence). The V gene end was trimmed by 0 bases and the J gene end by 4 bases; junction bases not matched to a gene: 5. The CDR3 has 15 residues. CDR3 nucleotide sequence: TGCAGTGCTAGAGATCGGACTAGCGGGCGATACGAGCAGTACTTC. Protein product: CSARDRTSGRYEQYF.

This clonotype has ten or more counts. This chain links TRBV21-1 with TRBJ2-3; no DNA check was done on the table's D call, TRBD2. TRBV21-1 is annotated as a pseudogene. This CDR3 region has 19 residues. The DNA of the CDR3 is TGTGCCAGCAGCAAAGACCTTTTGTCCAGCGGAGGCGGCACAGATACGCAGTATTTT. Its translation: CASSKDLLSSGGGTDTQYF.

This clonotype has a handful of counts. The chain carries TRBV7-9 and TRBJ2-7; 12 bases are shared with TRBD2. Germline CDR1 SEHNR, CDR2 FQNEAQ (reference sequence). This CDR3 has 17 residues. J lost 1 base, V lost 3 bases, and 7 bases had no gene match. The CDR3 reads CASSLPLAGGYSYEQYF. CDR3 nucleotide sequence: TGTGCCAGCAGCTTGCCCCTAGCGGGAGGGTATTCCTACGAGCAGTACTTC.

This clonotype appeared many times. This chain links TRBV28 with TRBJ2-7; 11 nucleotides align to TRBD2. This CDR3 region has 15 residues. The junction had 9 bases not matched to a gene; V was cut back by 4 bases and J by 7 bases. CDR1 is MDHEN, CDR2 SYDVKM, per germline. As DNA, the CDR3 is TGTGCCAGCAGTTCCCCTAGCGGGGGGCCGTCAGAGCAGTACTTC. Translated, it gives CASSSPSGGPSEQYF.